This note documents a single TCR beta chain sequence. This sample was taken from a study of Ad26.COV2.S vaccination and SARS-CoV-2 variants. Treatment in this sample: around 19 received Ad26.COV2.S at low or high dose, single or two shots; about 5 received placebo; per-sample allocation not given. Specimens were obtained on day 63 following the first vaccine or placebo injection. The method was immunoSEQ multiplex PCR; TCRdb's version includes in-frame clones alone and lacks a portion of them. Found here are around 450,000 clones, 80% to 95% of them singletons; the top ten hold 9.5% to 15%. Germline lookup yields CDR1 SGHNT and CDR2 YYREEE (reference sequence). The CDR3 is made up of 13 amino acids. Between the trimmed V and J ends, which lost 4 bases and 3 bases, there was a span of 10 bases.

This sequence was found in a person aged 18-60 years who received the Ad26.COV2.S COVID-19 vaccine or a placebo. The specimen comprised peripheral blood, sampled in a trial of Ad26.COV2.S vaccine versus placebo. The rearrangement joins TRBV5-4 to TRBJ1-2, with D possibly matching TRBD1 (5 bases). The CDR3 DNA is TGTGCCAGCAGCCAGGACACCTACTATGGCTACACCTTC. Protein sequence: CASSQDTYYGYTF.